These T cell receptor beta chains were read from a single sample in a study of cytomegalovirus exposure and HLA in healthy donors. Using immunoSEQ multiplex PCR, the repertoire was profiled, and TCRdb retains in-frame clones only, with some absent. There are 90,000 to 100,000 clones in the sample; 75% to 80% occur only once, and around 7.2% lies in the top ten. Material for sequencing was PBMCs. Every receptor here comes from a female donor in good health and CMV-seronegative. Each CDR3 is given with its conserved first and last residue. The D gene is left open where the match is weak. Clone size is not always given. Where it is, it says once, few, many or a class for expanded clones.

v_gene,d_gene,abundance,j_gene,CDR3aa,CDR3nt
TRBV2,NA,once,TRBJ1-5,CASSSTENQPQHF,TGTGCCAGCAGTTCCACGGAGAATCAGCCCCAGCATTTT
TRBV25-1,NA,NA,TRBJ2-7,CASNSEFSYEQYF,TGTGCCAGCAATTCTGAGTTCTCCTACGAGCAGTACTTC
TRBV6-1,TRBD1,NA,TRBJ1-5,CATGTGVERDQPQHF,TGTGCCACCGGGACAGGGGTTGAGCGGGATCAGCCCCAGCATTTT
TRBV7-8,TRBD1,NA,TRBJ1-2,CASSLEGAGGAGYTF,TGTGCCAGCAGCTTGGAGGGCGCAGGGGGCGCAGGCTACACCTTC
TRBV7-9,NA,NA,TRBJ2-2,CASKLRTANTGELFF,TGTGCCAGCAAACTTCGGACTGCGAACACCGGGGAGCTGTTTTTT
TRBV27,NA,NA,TRBJ1-1,CASSWTILRITEAFF,TGTGCCAGCAGTTGGACTATTTTAAGGATCACTGAAGCTTTCTTT
TRBV9,TRBD2,once,TRBJ2-1,CASNLGTSVYNEQFF,TGTGCCAGCAACCTCGGGACTAGCGTCTACAATGAGCAGTTCTTC
TRBV7-3,NA,NA,TRBJ2-3,CASSLRIGYF,TGTGCCAGCAGCTTGAGGATCGGGTATTTT
TRBV6-1,TRBD1,NA,TRBJ1-6,CASSEVGQGFDSPLHF,TGTGCCAGCAGTGAAGTGGGACAGGGGTTTGATTCACCCCTCCACTTT
TRBV21-1,NA,NA,TRBJ1-1,CASFYRRGQGMNTEAFF,TGTGCCAGCTTTTACCGTAGGGGGCAGGGGATGAACACTGAAGCTTTCTTT
TRBV9,TRBD1,NA,TRBJ1-1,CASSARQGMNTEAFF,TGTGCCAGCAGCGCAAGACAGGGCATGAACACTGAAGCTTTCTTT
TRBV29-1,NA,NA,TRBJ2-1,CSAEGNYNEQFF,TGCAGCGCGGAGGGCAACTACAATGAGCAGTTCTTC
TRBV11-1,TRBD1,NA,TRBJ2-5,CASSLTPTGAGETQYF,TGTGCCAGCAGCTTAACCCCGACAGGGGCGGGGGAGACCCAGTACTTC
TRBV10-3,NA,NA,TRBJ2-7,CAISEEQGEKNQQYF,TGTGCCATCAGTGAGGAACAAGGAGAAAAGAACCAGCAGTACTTC
TRBV11-3,TRBD1,NA,TRBJ2-7,CASSFNTGGGRAIEQYF,TGTGCCAGCAGCTTTAACACAGGGGGCGGGCGAGCTATCGAGCAGTACTTC
TRBV2,TRBD1,NA,TRBJ2-7,CASSINKGAQELIFYEQYF,TGTGCCAGCAGCATCAATAAGGGGGCTCAGGAACTTATTTTCTACGAGCAGTACTTC
TRBV19,NA,NA,TRBJ1-1,CASSGSGLNTEAFF,TGTGCCAGTAGCGGGAGCGGGCTGAACACTGAAGCTTTCTTT
TRBV6-1,NA,NA,TRBJ1-1,CASSEAVSSRAFF,TGTGCCAGCAGTGAAGCGGTGTCCTCGAGAGCTTTCTTT
TRBV5-6,NA,NA,TRBJ2-7,CASSPAGRGSYEQYF,TGTGCCAGCAGCCCAGCAGGCAGGGGATCCTACGAGCAGTACTTC
TRBV30,NA,NA,TRBJ1-5,CAWSATVSNQPQHF,TGTGCCTGGAGTGCGACAGTTAGCAATCAGCCCCAGCATTTT
TRBV6-6,NA,NA,TRBJ1-2,CASSPGKNYGYTF,TGTGCCAGCAGTCCCGGGAAGAACTATGGCTACACCTTC
TRBV6-6,NA,NA,TRBJ2-1,CASMGSRGTYNEQFF,TGTGCCAGCATGGGGTCTCGGGGTACCTACAATGAGCAGTTCTTC
TRBV7-2,TRBD2,NA,TRBJ2-7,CASSPPLTSVSAYEQYF,TGTGCCAGCAGCCCCCCCCTCACTAGCGTATCTGCCTACGAGCAGTACTTC
TRBV7-9,NA,NA,TRBJ2-6,CASSSTKIPSGANVLTF,TGTGCCAGCAGCTCTACGAAGATTCCGTCTGGGGCCAACGTCCTGACTTTC
TRBV6-1,NA,NA,TRBJ2-2,CASKGDSFRGELFF,TGTGCCAGCAAAGGGGATAGTTTTAGGGGGGAGCTGTTTTTT
TRBV18,NA,NA,TRBJ1-1,CASSQRRTEAFF,TGTGCCAGCTCACAAAGGAGAACTGAAGCTTTCTTT
TRBV27,NA,NA,TRBJ2-2,CASSLGAKQTGELFF,TGTGCCAGCAGTTTAGGGGCGAAGCAGACCGGGGAGCTGTTTTTT
TRBV7-8,TRBD2,NA,TRBJ2-1,CASSLGLAGNNEQFF,TGTGCCAGCAGCTTAGGACTAGCGGGAAACAATGAGCAGTTCTTC
TRBV4-1,TRBD2,NA,TRBJ2-7,CASSQSGVGPSGPYEQYF,TGCGCCAGCAGCCAGAGCGGGGTAGGACCGTCGGGCCCCTACGAGCAGTACTTC
TRBV7-3,TRBD2,once,TRBJ2-1,CASTLVAGGSYNEQFF,TGTGCCAGCACCCTTGTAGCGGGAGGGTCCTACAATGAGCAGTTCTTC
TRBV7-2,TRBD2,NA,TRBJ2-1,CASTSIGTSGSHEQFF,TGTGCCAGCACTTCCATAGGGACTAGCGGGAGCCATGAGCAGTTCTTC
TRBV11-2,TRBD2,NA,TRBJ2-3,CASSLGSGGSRTDTQYF,TGTGCCAGCAGCTTAGGGAGCGGGGGGTCCCGCACAGATACGCAGTATTTT
TRBV11-2,NA,few,TRBJ1-3,CASSTTSGGSGNTIYF,TGTGCCAGCAGCACGACCTCCGGAGGCTCTGGAAACACCATATATTTT
TRBV7-2,NA,NA,TRBJ2-7,CASSLAGSPASEQYF,TGTGCCAGCAGCCTCGCCGGGAGCCCGGCGAGCGAGCAGTACTTC
TRBV28,TRBD1,NA,TRBJ1-4,CASSPRDRGRRANEKLFF,TGTGCCAGCAGCCCCCGGGACAGGGGGCGCCGGGCTAATGAAAAACTGTTTTTT
TRBV7-9,NA,NA,TRBJ2-7,CSSSPLATNYEQYF,TGTTCCAGCAGCCCTCTAGCGACAAACTACGAGCAGTACTTC
TRBV7-3,TRBD1,NA,TRBJ1-1,CASSSEQGGGTEAFF,TGTGCCAGCAGCTCGGAACAGGGGGGTGGGACTGAAGCTTTCTTT
TRBV6-5,TRBD1,NA,TRBJ2-5,CASRFQGVGETQYF,TGTGCCAGCAGGTTTCAGGGGGTGGGAGAGACCCAGTACTTC
TRBV4-2,TRBD2,once,TRBJ2-3,CASSQGRGDTDTQYF,TGTGCCAGCAGCCAGGGCCGGGGGGACACAGATACGCAGTATTTT
TRBV11-1,NA,NA,TRBJ2-1,CASSRGGGEYNEQFF,TGTGCCAGCAGCAGAGGGGGGGGAGAGTACAATGAGCAGTTCTTC
TRBV6-1,NA,NA,TRBJ1-2,CASSEVMTANYGYTF,TGTGCCAGCAGTGAAGTTATGACAGCTAACTATGGCTACACCTTC
TRBV15,NA,NA,TRBJ2-1,CATSDLQESSYNEQFF,TGTGCCACCAGCGATCTACAGGAGAGCTCCTACAATGAGCAGTTCTTC
TRBV4-1,NA,NA,TRBJ1-2,CASSQEGAGADYGYTF,TGCGCCAGCAGCCAAGAGGGGGCGGGGGCTGACTATGGCTACACCTTC
TRBV27,NA,NA,TRBJ1-3,CASSPMASSGNTIYF,TGTGCCAGCAGCCCGATGGCCTCCTCTGGAAACACCATATATTTT
TRBV5-1,NA,many,TRBJ2-1,CASSPLEIYNEQFF,TGCGCCAGCAGCCCCCTGGAGATCTACAATGAGCAGTTCTTC
TRBV18,TRBD1,NA,TRBJ1-6,CASSPGQGLNSPLHF,TGTGCCAGCTCACCCGGACAGGGGCTCAATTCACCCCTCCACTTT
TRBV11-2,TRBD2,NA,TRBJ2-1,CASSLVWGGSLRNEQFF,TGTGCCAGCAGCTTAGTGTGGGGCGGGAGTCTGAGGAATGAGCAGTTCTTC
TRBV15,TRBD1,NA,TRBJ1-2,CATSRGQGGINYGYTF,TGTGCCACCAGCAGGGGACAGGGGGGTATTAACTATGGCTACACCTTC
TRBV28,TRBD1,NA,TRBJ2-5,CASSSGTGRGETQYF,TGTGCCAGCAGTAGCGGGACAGGGAGAGGGGAGACCCAGTACTTC
TRBV6-4,TRBD2,few,TRBJ2-1,CASSFLAGANNEQFF,TGTGCCAGCAGTTTTCTAGCGGGGGCCAACAATGAGCAGTTCTTC
TRBV7-3,TRBD1,NA,TRBJ2-7,CASSFQGVNDEQYF,TGTGCCAGCAGCTTCCAGGGGGTAAACGACGAGCAGTACTTC
TRBV28,NA,few,TRBJ2-7,CASSLTVEQYF,TGTGCCAGCAGTTTGACTGTCGAGCAGTACTTC
TRBV29-1,NA,NA,TRBJ1-1,CSVVGGGNTEAFF,TGCAGCGTTGTAGGGGGGGGTAACACTGAAGCTTTCTTT
TRBV6-7,NA,NA,TRBJ1-6,CASSYSGGNDYNSPLHF,TGTGCCAGCAGTTACTCGGGGGGAAACGACTATAATTCACCCCTCCACTTT